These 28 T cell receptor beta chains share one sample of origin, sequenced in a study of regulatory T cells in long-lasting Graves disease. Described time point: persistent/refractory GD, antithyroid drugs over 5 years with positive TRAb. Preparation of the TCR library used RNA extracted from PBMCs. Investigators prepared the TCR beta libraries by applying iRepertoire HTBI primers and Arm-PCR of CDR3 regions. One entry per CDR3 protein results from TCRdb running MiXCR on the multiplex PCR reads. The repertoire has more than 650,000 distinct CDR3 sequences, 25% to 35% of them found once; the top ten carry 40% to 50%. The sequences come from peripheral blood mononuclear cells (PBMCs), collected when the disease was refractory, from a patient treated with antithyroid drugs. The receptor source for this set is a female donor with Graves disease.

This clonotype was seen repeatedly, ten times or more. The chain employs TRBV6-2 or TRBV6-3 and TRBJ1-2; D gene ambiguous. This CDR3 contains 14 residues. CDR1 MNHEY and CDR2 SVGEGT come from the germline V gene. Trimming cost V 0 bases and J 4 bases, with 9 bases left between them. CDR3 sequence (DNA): TGTGCCAGCAGTTACTCGAGGGCAGTCTATGGCTACACCTTC. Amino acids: CASSYSRAVYGYTF.

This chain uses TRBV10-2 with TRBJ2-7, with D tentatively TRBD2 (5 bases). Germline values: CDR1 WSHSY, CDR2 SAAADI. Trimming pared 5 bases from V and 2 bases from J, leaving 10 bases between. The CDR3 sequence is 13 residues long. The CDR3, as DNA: TGCGCCAGCAGTCGGGATAACCCCTACGAGCAGTACTTC. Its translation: CASSRDNPYEQYF.

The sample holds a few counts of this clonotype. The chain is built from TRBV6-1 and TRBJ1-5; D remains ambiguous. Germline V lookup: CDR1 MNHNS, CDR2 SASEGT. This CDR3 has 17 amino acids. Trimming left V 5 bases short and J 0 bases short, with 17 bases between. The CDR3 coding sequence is TGTGCCAGCAGTCATAAAGGGCTTTCGAATAGCAATCAGCCCCAGCATTTT. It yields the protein CASSHKGLSNSNQPQHF.

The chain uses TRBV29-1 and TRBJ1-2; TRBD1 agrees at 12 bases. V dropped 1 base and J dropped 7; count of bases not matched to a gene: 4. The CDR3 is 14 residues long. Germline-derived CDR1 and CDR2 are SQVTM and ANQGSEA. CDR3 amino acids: CSVEVGQGAIGYTF. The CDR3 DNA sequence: TGCAGCGTTGAAGTGGGACAGGGGGCGATTGGCTACACCTTC.

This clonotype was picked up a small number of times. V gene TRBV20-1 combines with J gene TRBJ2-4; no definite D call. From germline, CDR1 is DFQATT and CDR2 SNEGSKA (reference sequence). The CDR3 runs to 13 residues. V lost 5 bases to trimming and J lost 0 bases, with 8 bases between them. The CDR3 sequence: CSAGALAKNIQYF. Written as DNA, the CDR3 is TGCAGTGCTGGTGCCTTAGCCAAAAACATTCAGTACTTC.

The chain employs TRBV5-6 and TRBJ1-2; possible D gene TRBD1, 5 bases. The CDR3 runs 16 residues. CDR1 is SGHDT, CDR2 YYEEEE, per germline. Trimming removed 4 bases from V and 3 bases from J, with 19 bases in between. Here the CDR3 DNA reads TGTGCCAGCAGCCCGGGTCAGGGCGGGGACTACTATGGCTACACCTTC. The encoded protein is CASSPGQGGDYYGYTF.

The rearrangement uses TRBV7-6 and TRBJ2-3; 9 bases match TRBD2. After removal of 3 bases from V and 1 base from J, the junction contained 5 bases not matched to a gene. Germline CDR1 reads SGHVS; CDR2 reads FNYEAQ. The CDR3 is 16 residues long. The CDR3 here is CASSFRLAEGTDTQYF. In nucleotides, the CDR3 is TGTGCCAGCAGCTTCCGACTAGCGGAGGGCACAGATACGCAGTATTTT.

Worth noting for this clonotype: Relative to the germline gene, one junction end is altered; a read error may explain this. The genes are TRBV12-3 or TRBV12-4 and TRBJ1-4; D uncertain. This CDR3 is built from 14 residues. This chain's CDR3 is CASSLGTEREKLLF. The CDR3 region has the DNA TGTGCCAGCAGTTTAGGGACCGAAAGGGAAAAACTGCTTTTT.

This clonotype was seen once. In nucleotides, the CDR3 is TGTGCCTGGAGTAAGGGGACAGTCAATCAGCCCCAGCATTTT. It yields the protein CAWSKGTVNQPQHF. The chain combines TRBV30 with TRBJ1-5; 7 nucleotides align to TRBD1. Germline V gives CDR1 GTSNPN, CDR2 SVGIG (reference sequence). CDR3 length: 14 residues. V dropped 2 bases and J dropped 3; count of bases not matched to a gene: 4.

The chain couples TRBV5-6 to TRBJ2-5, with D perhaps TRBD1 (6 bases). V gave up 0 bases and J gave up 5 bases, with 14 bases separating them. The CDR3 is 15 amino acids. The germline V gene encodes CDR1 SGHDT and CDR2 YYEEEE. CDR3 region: CASSLGTQGRETQYF. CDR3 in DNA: TGTGCCAGCAGCTTGGGAACTCAGGGGCGCGAGACCCAGTACTTC. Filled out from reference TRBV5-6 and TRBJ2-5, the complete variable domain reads DAGVTQSPTHLIKTRGQQVTLRCSPKSGHDTVSWYQQALGQGPQFIFQYYEEEERQRGNFPDRFSGHQFPNYSSELNVNALLLGDSALYLCASSLGTQGRETQYFGPGTRLLVL.

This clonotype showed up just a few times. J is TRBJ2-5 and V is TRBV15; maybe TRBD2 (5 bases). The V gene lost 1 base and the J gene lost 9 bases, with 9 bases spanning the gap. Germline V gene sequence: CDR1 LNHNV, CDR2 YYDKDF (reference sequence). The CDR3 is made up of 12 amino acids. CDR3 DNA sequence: TGTGCCACCAGCAGAGCTATCGGGGCCCAGTACTTC. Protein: CATSRAIGAQYF.

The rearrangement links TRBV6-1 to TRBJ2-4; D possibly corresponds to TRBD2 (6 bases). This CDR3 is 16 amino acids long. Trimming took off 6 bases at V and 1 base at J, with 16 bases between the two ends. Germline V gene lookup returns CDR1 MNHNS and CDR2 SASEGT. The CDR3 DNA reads TGTGCCAGCAGGCGGGGTCCCTCTCTGGCCAAAAACATTCAGTACTTC. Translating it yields CASRRGPSLAKNIQYF.

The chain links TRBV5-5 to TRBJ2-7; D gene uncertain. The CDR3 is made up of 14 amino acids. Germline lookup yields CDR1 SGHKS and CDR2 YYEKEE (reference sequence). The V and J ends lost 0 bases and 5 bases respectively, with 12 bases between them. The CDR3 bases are TGTGCCAGCAGCTTGGTTATAGGTCGAGACGAGCAGTACTTC. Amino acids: CASSLVIGRDEQYF.

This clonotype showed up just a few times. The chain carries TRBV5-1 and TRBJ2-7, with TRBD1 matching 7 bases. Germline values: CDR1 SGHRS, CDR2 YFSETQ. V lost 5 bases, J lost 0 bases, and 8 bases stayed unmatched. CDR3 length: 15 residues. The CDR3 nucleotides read TGCGCCAGCAGTTATGGGACAGTGAGCTCCTACGAGCAGTACTTC. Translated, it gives CASSYGTVSSYEQYF. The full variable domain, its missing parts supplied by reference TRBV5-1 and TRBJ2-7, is KAGVTQTPRYLIKTRGQQVTLSCSPISGHRSVSWYQQTPGQGLQFLFEYFSETQRNKGNFPGRFSGRQFSNSRSEMNVSTLELGDSALYLCASSYGTVSSYEQYFGPGTRLTVT.

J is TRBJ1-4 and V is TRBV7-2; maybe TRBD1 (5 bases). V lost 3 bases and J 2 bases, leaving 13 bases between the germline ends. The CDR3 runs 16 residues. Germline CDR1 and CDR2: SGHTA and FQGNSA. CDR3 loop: CASSFKRGSTNEKLFF. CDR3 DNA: TGTGCCAGCAGCTTCAAACGGGGGTCCACTAATGAAAAACTGTTTTTT.

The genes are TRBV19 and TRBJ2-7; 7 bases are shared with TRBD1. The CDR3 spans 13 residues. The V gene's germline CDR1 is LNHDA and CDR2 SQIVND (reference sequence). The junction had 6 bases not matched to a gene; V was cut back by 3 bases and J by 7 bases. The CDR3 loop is CASSIDRAAEQYF. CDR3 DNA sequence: TGTGCCAGTAGTATCGACAGGGCCGCTGAGCAGTACTTC.

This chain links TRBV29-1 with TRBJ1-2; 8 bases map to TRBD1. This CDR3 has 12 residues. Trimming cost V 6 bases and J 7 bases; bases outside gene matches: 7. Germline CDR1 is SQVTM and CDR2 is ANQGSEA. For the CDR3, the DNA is TGCAGCGTAACGGACAGGGCCTCTGGCTACACCTTC. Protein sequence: CSVTDRASGYTF. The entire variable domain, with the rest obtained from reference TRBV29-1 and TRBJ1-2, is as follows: SAVISQKPSRDICQRGTSLTIQCQVDSQVTMMFWYRQQPGQSLTLIATANQGSEATYESGFVIDKFPISRPNLTFSTLTVSNMSPEDSSIYLCSVTDRASGYTFGSGTRLTVV.

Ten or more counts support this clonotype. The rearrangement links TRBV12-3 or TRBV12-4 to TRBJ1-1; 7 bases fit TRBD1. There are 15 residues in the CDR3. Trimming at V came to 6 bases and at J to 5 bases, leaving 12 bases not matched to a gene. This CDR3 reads CASSLRQGGGTEAFF. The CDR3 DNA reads TGTGCCAGCAGCCTTCGACAGGGTGGGGGGACTGAAGCTTTCTTT.

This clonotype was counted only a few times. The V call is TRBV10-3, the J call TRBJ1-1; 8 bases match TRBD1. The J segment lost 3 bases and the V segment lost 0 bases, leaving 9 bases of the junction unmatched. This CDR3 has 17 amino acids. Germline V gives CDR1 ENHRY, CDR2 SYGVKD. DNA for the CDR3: TGTGCCATCAGTGAGTCAGATATGACAGGGGAGGACACTGAAGCTTTCTTT. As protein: CAISESDMTGEDTEAFF.

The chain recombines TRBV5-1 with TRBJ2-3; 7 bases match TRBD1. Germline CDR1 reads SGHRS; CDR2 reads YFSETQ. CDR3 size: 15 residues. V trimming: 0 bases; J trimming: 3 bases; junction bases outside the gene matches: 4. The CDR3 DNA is TGCGCCAGCAGCTTGGAGGGGGCAGGGACAGATACGCAGTATTTT. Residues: CASSLEGAGTDTQYF.

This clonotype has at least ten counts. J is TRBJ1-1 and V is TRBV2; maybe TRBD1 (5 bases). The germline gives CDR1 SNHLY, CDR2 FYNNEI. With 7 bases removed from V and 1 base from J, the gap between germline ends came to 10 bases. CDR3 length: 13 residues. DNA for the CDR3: TGTGCCAGCATGGGGGATGGGAACACTGAAGCTTTCTTT. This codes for CASMGDGNTEAFF.

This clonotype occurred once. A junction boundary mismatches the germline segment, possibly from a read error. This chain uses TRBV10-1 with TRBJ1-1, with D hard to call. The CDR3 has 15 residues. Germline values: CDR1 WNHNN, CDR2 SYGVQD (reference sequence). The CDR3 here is CASGESVAGNTEAFF. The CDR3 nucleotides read TGCGCCAGCGGTGAGTCGGTAGCGGGGAACACTGAAGCTTTCTTT.

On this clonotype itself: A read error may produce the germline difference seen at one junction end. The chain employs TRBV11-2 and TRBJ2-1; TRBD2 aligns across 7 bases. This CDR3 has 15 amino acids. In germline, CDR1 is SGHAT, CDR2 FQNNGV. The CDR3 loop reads CASSFGGSSYNEQFF. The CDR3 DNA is TGCGCCAGCAGCTTCGGGGGGAGCTCCTACAATGAGCAGTTCTTC.

This CDR3 is CSARDLGGATEKLFF. The CDR3 region has the DNA TGCAGTGCTAGAGATCTAGGGGGGGCAACTGAAAAACTGTTTTTT. This sequence joins TRBV20-1 and TRBJ1-4; D possibly corresponds to TRBD1 (6 bases). Germline lookup yields CDR1 DFQATT and CDR2 SNEGSKA (reference sequence). The germline V and J ends were trimmed by 0 bases and 7 bases, with 15 bases remaining between them. The CDR3 has 15 residues.

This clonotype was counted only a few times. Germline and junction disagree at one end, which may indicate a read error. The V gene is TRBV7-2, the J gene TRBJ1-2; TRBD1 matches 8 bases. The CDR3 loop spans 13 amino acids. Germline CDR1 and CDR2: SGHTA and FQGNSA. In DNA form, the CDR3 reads TGTGCCAGCACCTTAACAGGGGGTTATGGCTACACCTTC. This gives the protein CASTLTGGYGYTF.

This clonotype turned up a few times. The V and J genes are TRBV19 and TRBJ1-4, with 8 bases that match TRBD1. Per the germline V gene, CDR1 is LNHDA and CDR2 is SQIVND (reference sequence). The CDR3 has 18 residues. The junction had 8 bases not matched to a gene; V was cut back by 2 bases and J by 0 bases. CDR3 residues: CASSIRARGPSTNEKLFF. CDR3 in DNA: TGTGCCAGTAGTATAAGGGCCAGGGGGCCCTCAACTAATGAAAAACTGTTTTTT. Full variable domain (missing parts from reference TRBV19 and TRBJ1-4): DGGITQSPKYLFRKEGQNVTLSCEQNLNHDAMYWYRQDPGQGLRLIYYSQIVNDFQKGDIAEGYSVSREKKESFPLTVTSAQKNPTAFYLCASSIRARGPSTNEKLFFGSGTQLSVL.

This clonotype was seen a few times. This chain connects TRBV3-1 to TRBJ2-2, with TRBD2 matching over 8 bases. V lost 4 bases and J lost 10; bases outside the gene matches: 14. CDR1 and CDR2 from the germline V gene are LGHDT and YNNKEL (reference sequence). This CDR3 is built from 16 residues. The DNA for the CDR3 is TGTGCCAGCAGCCCGTCGGGCGGGAGGCCTAAGGAGGAGCTGTTTTTT. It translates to CASSPSGGRPKEELFF.

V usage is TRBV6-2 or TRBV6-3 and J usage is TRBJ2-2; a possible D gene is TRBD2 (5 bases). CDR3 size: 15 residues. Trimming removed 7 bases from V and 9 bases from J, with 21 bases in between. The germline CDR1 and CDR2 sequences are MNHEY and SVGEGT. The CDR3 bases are TGTGCCAGCATGGGGAGCCAAAAATCGATCCGGGAGCTGTTTTTT. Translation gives CASMGSQKSIRELFF.